One T cell receptor (beta chain) is described in this entry. Its antigen is not identified. The sample originates from a study of radiotherapy plus CTLA-4 blockade in lung cancer. Across the study: Objective response rate was over 15%; disease control rate, about 28%.

Germline V gene data show CDR1 as LNHDA and CDR2 as SQIVND (reference sequence). V shed 7 bases, J shed 2 bases, and the junction held 9 bases outside the gene matches. CDR3 length equals 17 residues. Sequencing was performed with immunoSEQ multiplex PCR; in TCRdb, only in-frame clones are kept and a portion is missing. The table lists 45,000 to 55,000 clones, more than 60% of them singletons. Alongside CTLA-4 blockade with ipilimumab, patients with chemo-refractory metastatic non-small-cell lung cancer received focal radiation. Whole-study results and caveats: Early blood T cell clone dynamics reportedly forecast response best, with interferon-beta. Clones derived from tumor TCRs expanded in blood after radiotherapy plus ipilimumab.

The sequence came from a human donor with non-small cell lung cancer who had a partial response to radiotherapy plus ipilimumab. The source material was peripheral blood, sampled from a patient treated with radiotherapy plus ipilimumab. The genes are TRBV19 and TRBJ2-6; 9 bases line up with TRBD1. CDR3 protein: CASIGGQGWAGANVLTF. The CDR3 coding sequence is TGTGCCAGTATCGGGGGACAGGGTTGGGCTGGGGCCAACGTCCTGACTTTC.